Listed here are 23 T cell receptor beta chains from one sample, sequenced in a study of PD-L1 blockade in urothelial cancer. The method was immunoSEQ multiplex PCR; TCRdb's version includes in-frame clones alone and lacks a portion of them. The data contain 35,000 to 45,000 clones, roughly nine tenths of them singletons. As for time point: peripheral blood 6 weeks after treatment start. This sample comprised PBMCs, obtained around atezolizumab (anti-PD-L1) treatment. The origin of the receptors is a man aged 65-85 years with urothelial cancer.

The CDR3 loop reads CASSQDRLAVADTQYF. The CDR3 DNA reads as TGTGCCAGCAGCCAAGATAGACTAGCGGTAGCAGATACGCAGTATTTT. The genes are TRBV4-2 and TRBJ2-3; 9 nucleotides match TRBD2. The germline gives CDR1 LGHNA, CDR2 YNFKEQ. Losses at the gene ends were 0 bases for V and 4 bases for J; bases not matched to a gene: 5. This CDR3 comprises 16 residues.

This chain connects TRBV28 to TRBJ2-5, with D maybe TRBD2 (5 bases). Germline CDR1 and CDR2: MDHEN and SYDVKM. The CDR3 is made up of 12 amino acids. V shed 5 bases and J shed 5 bases, with 9 bases lying between them. CDR3 protein: CASSPPSETQYF. In nucleotides, the CDR3 is TGTGCCAGCAGTCCTCCTAGCGAGACCCAGTACTTC.

This rearrangement joins TRBV7-8 to TRBJ2-7; 9 bases are a match to TRBD1. This CDR3 is 15 amino acids long. V lost 5 bases, J lost 2 bases, and 7 bases stayed unmatched. The germline V gene has CDR1 SGHVS and CDR2 FQNEAQ. CDR3 in amino acids: CASSPRGQGPYEQYF. In DNA, the CDR3 is TGTGCCAGCAGCCCGAGGGGACAGGGTCCCTACGAGCAGTACTTC.

V and J are TRBV19 and TRBJ1-1, with D perhaps TRBD1 (5 bases). CDR3 length: 13 amino acids. The germline CDR1 and CDR2 sequences are LNHDA and SQIVND (reference sequence). Trimming left V 3 bases short and J 11 bases short, with 16 bases between. For the CDR3, the DNA is TGTGCCAGTAGTATGACGGGGCTCGGAGGGGCTTTCTTT. Protein product: CASSMTGLGGAFF.

The V gene is TRBV7-8, the J gene TRBJ2-7; possibly TRBD2 for D (6 bases). Germline CDR1 reads SGHVS; CDR2 reads FQNEAQ. The CDR3 is 14 residues long. V was pared by 0 bases and J by 6 bases, with 12 bases between. CDR3 amino acids: CASSLAAVGGEQYF. The CDR3 DNA reads as TGTGCCAGCAGCTTAGCGGCAGTGGGGGGCGAGCAGTACTTC. Variable domain in full (rest from reference TRBV7-8 and TRBJ2-7): GAGVSQSPRYKVAKRGQDVALRCDPISGHVSLFWYQQALGQGPEFLTYFQNEAQLDKSGLPSDRFFAERPEGSVSTLKIQRTQQEDSAVYLCASSLAAVGGEQYFGPGTRLTVT.

CDR3 protein: CASSPPNGGNTEAFF. For the CDR3, the DNA is TGTGCCAGCTCACCACCAAACGGGGGGAACACTGAAGCTTTCTTT. The chain has TRBV18 and TRBJ1-1; TRBD1 might be the D (5 bases). V dropped 0 bases and J dropped 1 base, with 9 bases sitting between them. The CDR3 has 15 residues. Germline loops: CDR1 KGHSH, CDR2 LQKENI.

The chain links TRBV6-6 to TRBJ1-5; TRBD1 matches 10 bases. CDR1 is MNHNY, CDR2 SVGAGI, per germline (reference sequence). The length of the CDR3 is 16 residues. V was pared by 7 bases and J by 1 base, with 7 bases of the junction left unmatched. As DNA, the CDR3 is TGTGCCAGCAACCCGACAGGGGGCGCGAGCAATCAGCCCCAGCATTTT. The encoded protein is CASNPTGGASNQPQHF.

The CDR3 DNA sequence: TGTGCCAGCAACCCCCTACCCTCAACGGGGAGAAACACTGAAGCTTTCTTT. Translated, it gives CASNPLPSTGRNTEAFF. This chain joins TRBV27 and TRBJ1-1; no clear D gene. The germline V gene encodes CDR1 MNHEY and CDR2 SMNVEV (reference sequence). V gave up 7 bases and J gave up 2 bases, with 23 bases separating them. The CDR3 contains 17 residues.

This sequence joins TRBV21-1 and TRBJ2-5; the D call TRBD2 from the table was never checked on the DNA. TRBV21-1 is a pseudogene. There are 19 residues in the CDR3. The CDR3 loop reads CASSKDSSDGGGVQETQYF. CDR3 sequence (DNA): TGTGCCAGCAGCAAAGATAGTTCGGATGGGGGAGGGGTGCAAGAGACCCAGTACTTC.

The chain couples TRBV2 to TRBJ2-1; possibly TRBD2 for D (7 bases). V gave up 6 bases and J gave up 2 bases, with 17 bases separating them. Germline V gene data show CDR1 as SNHLY and CDR2 as FYNNEI. This CDR3 is built from 16 residues. The CDR3 region is CASSPRGGGAYNEQFF. The CDR3 DNA reads TGTGCCAGCAGCCCCAGGGGCGGGGGTGCCTACAATGAGCAGTTCTTC.

J is TRBJ2-5 and V is TRBV25-1; TRBD1 agrees at 7 bases. The CDR3 totals 14 residues. CDR1 and CDR2 (germline): MGHDK, SYGVNS. Germline trimming cut 4 bases from V and 5 bases from J; bases unmatched to any gene: 7. The CDR3 sequence: CASSATGPSETQYF. CDR3 DNA: TGTGCCAGCAGTGCGACAGGGCCGTCGGAGACCCAGTACTTC. Looking up the rest from reference TRBV25-1 and TRBJ2-5 gives the full variable domain: EADIYQTPRYLVIGTGKKITLECSQTMGHDKMYWYQQDPGMELHLIHYSYGVNSTEKGDLSSESTVSRIRTEHFPLTLESARPSHTSQYLCASSATGPSETQYFGPGTRLLVL.

The gene calls are TRBV29-1 and TRBJ2-1, with 7 bases aligning to TRBD2. CDR3 size: 14 residues. V shed 3 bases and J 9 bases; nucleotides not matched to a gene: 11. CDR1 is SQVTM, CDR2 ANQGSEA, per germline. In DNA, the CDR3 is TGCAGCGTTGAGAGCGGGATTGGAGTGGGTGAGCAGTTCTTC. Its protein is CSVESGIGVGEQFF.

The J gene is TRBJ2-1, the V gene TRBV9; 13 bases align to TRBD2. The CDR3 contains 16 residues. Germline lookup yields CDR1 SGDLS and CDR2 YYNGEE. The ends lost 4 bases at V and 12 bases at J; junction bases unmatched: 13. The CDR3 DNA follows: TGTGCCAGCAGCCACCGGACTAGCGGGAGTGAGGTTCGGCAGTTCTTC. Translation gives CASSHRTSGSEVRQFF. Looking up the rest from reference TRBV9 and TRBJ2-1 gives the full variable domain: DSGVTQTPKHLITATGQRVTLRCSPRSGDLSVYWYQQSLDQGLQFLIQYYNGEERAKGNILERFSAQQFPDLHSELNLSSLELGDSALYFCASSHRTSGSEVRQFFGPGTRLTVL.

The J gene is TRBJ1-2, the V gene TRBV28; 9 bases align to TRBD1. V shed 6 bases, J shed 4 bases, and the junction held 6 bases outside the gene matches. The CDR3 has 14 residues. CDR1 is MDHEN and CDR2 is SYDVKM in the germline V gene. The DNA of the CDR3 is TGTGCCAGCAGCAGACAGGGGGAAGGCTATGGCTACACCTTC. Amino acid sequence: CASSRQGEGYGYTF.

V is TRBV6-5 and J is TRBJ2-2; TRBD2 matches 11 bases. There are 15 residues in the CDR3. Germline V CDR1 and CDR2: MNHEY, SVGAGI. With 0 bases clipped from V and 7 bases from J, the junction kept 1 base outside the gene matches. The DNA of the CDR3 is TGTGCCAGCAGTTACTCGACTAGCGGGGACGGGGAGCTGTTTTTT. This sequence encodes CASSYSTSGDGELFF.

The genes are TRBV19 and TRBJ1-5, with D possibly being TRBD1 (5 bases). CDR1 and CDR2 from the germline V gene are LNHDA and SQIVND (reference sequence). There are 16 residues in the CDR3. V lost 8 bases and J lost 3, with 20 bases in between. This CDR3 reads CASALYRGGDNQPQHF. CDR3 bases: TGTGCCAGTGCCTTATACCGGGGGGGGGACAATCAGCCCCAGCATTTT.

The chain has TRBV7-9 and TRBJ2-7; 7 positions match TRBD1. CDR3 length: 12 amino acids. Per the germline V gene, CDR1 is SEHNR and CDR2 is FQNEAQ (reference sequence). V trimming: 6 bases; J trimming: 3 bases; junction bases outside the gene matches: 2. CDR3 loop: CASSRTGYEQYF. The CDR3 coding sequence is TGTGCCAGCAGTCGGACAGGCTACGAGCAGTACTTC.

This clone was seen only once. The chain recombines TRBV28 with TRBJ2-2, with 7 positions matching TRBD2. This CDR3 has 17 amino acids. CDR1 and CDR2 (germline): MDHEN, SYDVKM. The trim removed 5 bases at V and 7 bases at J, leaving 16 bases unmatched. The CDR3 sequence is CASSPAGVAGVSGELFF. CDR3 in DNA: TGTGCCAGCAGTCCTGCGGGGGTTGCGGGAGTCAGCGGGGAGCTGTTTTTT.

V gene TRBV18 combines with J gene TRBJ2-7; 8 bases map to TRBD1. This CDR3 has 15 residues. V lost 3 bases and J lost 5; bases outside the gene matches: 9. Germline V gene sequence: CDR1 KGHSH, CDR2 LQKENI. In DNA form, the CDR3 reads TGTGCCAGCTCACCCTCCAGGGGGCGATTCCACGAGCAGTACTTC. It encodes CASSPSRGRFHEQYF.

As regards this clone: Other DNA sequences in the same sample also yield this CDR3. CDR3 loop: CASSPEGQGAPTNEKLFF. In DNA, the CDR3 is TGCGCCAGCAGCCCAGAAGGGCAGGGGGCGCCTACTAATGAAAAACTGTTTTTT. The J gene is TRBJ1-4, the V gene TRBV5-1; TRBD1 aligns across 8 bases. The CDR3 runs to 18 residues. The junction had 13 bases not matched to a gene; V was cut back by 4 bases and J by 2 bases. CDR1 is SGHRS and CDR2 is YFSETQ in the germline V gene.

For the CDR3, the DNA is TGTGCCAGCACAGCGGTGGTTTACAATGAGCAGTTCTTC. It encodes CASTAVVYNEQFF. V is TRBV2 and J is TRBJ2-1; TRBD2 is a possible D gene (5 bases). Germline-derived CDR1 and CDR2 are SNHLY and FYNNEI. This CDR3 is 13 amino acids long. V was cut by 7 bases and J by 4 bases, with 11 bases left in between.

The chain links TRBV27 to TRBJ1-1, with D possibly being TRBD1 (6 bases). The germline V gene has CDR1 MNHEY and CDR2 SMNVEV (reference sequence). V was cut by 1 base and J by 1 base, with 10 bases left in between. The CDR3 has 15 amino acids. CDR3: CASSLWGRGNTEAFF. CDR3 in DNA: TGTGCCAGCAGTTTATGGGGCAGGGGGAACACTGAAGCTTTCTTT.

The chain is built from TRBV7-9 and TRBJ2-7; D is perhaps TRBD2 (5 bases). Germline lookup yields CDR1 SEHNR and CDR2 FQNEAQ (reference sequence). The CDR3 length is 15 residues. V was pared by 3 bases and J by 0 bases, with 12 bases between. The CDR3, as DNA: TGTGCCAGCAGCTTTGGACTGACCAGCTCCTACGAGCAGTACTTC. Its protein is CASSFGLTSSYEQYF.